Described below is a single T cell receptor beta chain sequence and its context. Its antigen is not known. This entry comes from a study of cytomegalovirus exposure and HLA in healthy donors. Study-wide findings and caveats: Immune exposure was documented only through CMV serostatus. A prior analysis recorded that most TCR beta V segments were productive about 90% or about 30% of the time. Some V segments (TRBV6-2 and TRBV6-3 among them) were excluded as indistinguishable.

When sampled, the donors appeared nominally healthy, though they likely had unrecorded immune exposures. PCR was performed using 60 Vbeta and 13 Jbeta primers. The table came from immunoSEQ multiplex PCR; TCRdb's copy has only in-frame clones and leaves some out. The data contain 150,000 or so clones, around 82% of them singletons. This CDR3 has 15 residues. V was clipped by 2 bases and J by 3 bases; unmatched bases: 1. The germline V gene encodes CDR1 KGHSH and CDR2 LQKENI. The sample was PBMCs. The rearrangement links TRBV18 to TRBJ2-2, with 9 positions matching TRBD1. This TCR was sampled from a man aged 50-59 years in good health and CMV-seronegative. The CDR3 reads CASSPRTGDTGELFF. The CDR3 DNA reads TGTGCCAGCTCACCAAGGACAGGGGACACCGGGGAGCTGTTTTTT.